This is a list of T cell receptor beta chains from one sample in a study of glioma-infiltrating T cells. TCRdb independently ran MiXCR on the multiplex PCR reads; one entry per CDR3 protein. The data show tens of thousands of distinct CDR3 sequences, with around 37% seen just once and roughly two fifths held by the top ten. The specimen was glioma tissue, nonneoplastic brain tissue, or PBMCs (not recorded which). These receptors all come from a human donor with low-grade glioma or glioblastoma, undergoing nonglioma brain surgery, or in good health (not recorded which). Both conserved end residues are part of each CDR3. D genes are given only for firm matches. The size field is filled for only some rows; it gives once, few, many or a size class.

clone size: -; V gene: TRBV6-2/TRBV6-3; D gene: -; J gene: TRBJ2-1; CDR3 DNA: TGTGCCAGCAGCTTATCCGGACTATACTATGAGCAGTTCTTC; CDR3 protein: CASSLSGLYYEQFF
clone size: -; V gene: TRBV5-1; D gene: TRBD2; J gene: TRBJ2-5; CDR3 DNA: TGCGCCAGCAGCACTAGCGGGGGAAAAGAGACCCAGTACTTC; CDR3 protein: CASSTSGGKETQYF
clone size: many; V gene: TRBV27; D gene: TRBD1; J gene: TRBJ2-2; CDR3 DNA: TGTGCCAGCAGCACAGGGGGTACAGGGGGAAGAGGGGAGCTGTTTTTT; CDR3 protein: CASSTGGTGGRGELFF
clone size: -; V gene: TRBV4-1; D gene: TRBD1; J gene: TRBJ2-7; CDR3 DNA: TGCGCCAGCAGCTTGGAGGTTCAGGGGGCCGGCGAGCAGTACTTC; CDR3 protein: CASSLEVQGAGEQYF
clone size: -; V gene: TRBV20-1; D gene: -; J gene: TRBJ2-1; CDR3 DNA: TGCAGTGCTAATCGAATGGGAGACTCTACAAGGAATGAACAGTTCTTC; CDR3 protein: CSANRMGDSTRNEQFF
clone size: -; V gene: TRBV7-8; D gene: -; J gene: TRBJ2-7; CDR3 DNA: TGTGCCAGCAGCTTAGGGCCGGGCTACGAGCAGTACTTC; CDR3 protein: CASSLGPGYEQYF
clone size: -; V gene: TRBV4-1; D gene: -; J gene: TRBJ1-2; CDR3 DNA: TGCGCCAGCAGCCAAGTAGATATAAGATTCACGGGAGGCTACACCTTC; CDR3 protein: CASSQVDIRFTGGYTF
clone size: -; V gene: TRBV27; D gene: -; J gene: TRBJ1-1; CDR3 DNA: TGTGCCAGCGCCTCCCAGGGGAACACTGAAGCTTTCTTT; CDR3 protein: CASASQGNTEAFF
clone size: -; V gene: TRBV28; D gene: -; J gene: TRBJ1-5; CDR3 DNA: TGTGCCAGCAGCCCGTTTAGAGTGAGAAATCAGCCCCAGCATTTT; CDR3 protein: CASSPFRVRNQPQHF
clone size: many; V gene: TRBV20-1; D gene: TRBD2; J gene: TRBJ2-1; CDR3 DNA: TGCAGTGCTAAAGCGGGAGCGCTTTACAATGAGCAGTTCTTC; CDR3 protein: CSAKAGALYNEQFF
clone size: -; V gene: TRBV5-5; D gene: TRBD1; J gene: TRBJ2-5; CDR3 DNA: TGTGCCAGCAGCTTGACCGGGACAGAGAAAGAGACCCAGTACTTC; CDR3 protein: CASSLTGTEKETQYF
clone size: -; V gene: TRBV29-1; D gene: -; J gene: TRBJ2-2; CDR3 DNA: TGCAGCGCTATTCGGGACACAAACACCGGGGAGCTGTTTTTT; CDR3 protein: CSAIRDTNTGELFF
clone size: many; V gene: TRBV10-3; D gene: -; J gene: TRBJ1-4; CDR3 DNA: TGTGCCACCAGAGCCGGACGGAATAATGAAAAACTGTTTTTT; CDR3 protein: CATRAGRNNEKLFF
clone size: -; V gene: TRBV2; D gene: -; J gene: TRBJ1-2; CDR3 DNA: TGTGCCAACAGTGGAGGCTCGGGGAACTATGGCTACACCTTC; CDR3 protein: CANSGGSGNYGYTF
clone size: -; V gene: TRBV7-6; D gene: TRBD2; J gene: TRBJ2-1; CDR3 DNA: TGTGCCAGCAGCTTAGGGGCGGGAGGATACAATGAGCAGTTCTTC; CDR3 protein: CASSLGAGGYNEQFF
clone size: many; V gene: TRBV19; D gene: -; J gene: TRBJ1-4; CDR3 DNA: TGTGCCAGCGGCCGGCTTCAACTGTTTTTT; CDR3 protein: CASGRLQLFF
clone size: few; V gene: TRBV5-6; D gene: -; J gene: TRBJ2-2; CDR3 DNA: TGTGCCAGCAGCGTGCCCACCGGGGAGCTGTTTTTT; CDR3 protein: CASSVPTGELFF
clone size: many; V gene: TRBV2; D gene: TRBD1; J gene: TRBJ2-3; CDR3 DNA: TGTGCCAGCAGTGCTGACAGGGGAGTTGATACGCAGTATTTT; CDR3 protein: CASSADRGVDTQYF
clone size: many; V gene: TRBV7-2; D gene: TRBD1; J gene: TRBJ1-5; CDR3 DNA: TGTGCCAGCAGCTTTAGTGTACAGGGGAGGTTGAGCAATCAGCCCCAGCATTTT; CDR3 protein: CASSFSVQGRLSNQPQHF
clone size: many; V gene: TRBV29-1; D gene: TRBD1; J gene: TRBJ1-2; CDR3 DNA: TGCAGCGTTGGCGGGACAGCACCTAAGTATGGCTACACCTTC; CDR3 protein: CSVGGTAPKYGYTF